Sequencing of this TCR beta chain was carried out in a study of shared clonotypes between healthy human individuals. On the study more broadly: The people who gave samples were a couple of women and a few men aged 18 to 49.

The CDR3 extends over 14 amino acids. Germline trimming cut 0 bases from V and 6 bases from J; bases unmatched to any gene: 2. Germline V gives CDR1 KGHSH, CDR2 LQKENI. The healthy adult donors were HIV-negative and reported no recent acute infections or vaccinations. The unsorted samples had around 86 million PBMCs used for genomic DNA. This clone has more than one count but fewer than ten. Using immunoSEQ multiplex PCR, the repertoire was profiled, and TCRdb retains in-frame clones only, with some absent. The repertoire holds hundreds of thousands of clones, with roughly 72% as singletons. The sample taken for sequencing was PBMCs. V is TRBV18 and J is TRBJ2-1, with 7 nucleotides matching TRBD2. The origin of this receptor is a middle-aged woman in good health. Some clones in this sample may be carry-over from other donors' samples. CDR3: CASSPPAGVNEQFF. Here the CDR3 DNA reads TGTGCCAGCTCACCACCCGCGGGGGTCAATGAGCAGTTCTTC.